This T cell receptor (beta chain) was found in a study of regulatory T cells in long-lasting Graves disease (dated by TCRdb to 2020 to 2023). Regarding the research as a whole: Antithyroid drugs had been taken for less than 3 months by newly diagnosed Graves' disease patients. Persistent Graves' disease patients were compared with newly diagnosed Graves' disease patients by peripheral blood TCR sequencing and RNA sequencing. The study was registered as a clinical trial and conducted in China. A total of approximately 35 samples underwent TCR sequencing: about 13 from persistent and roughly 20 from newly diagnosed Graves' disease patients.

Receptors were amplified or captured by multiplex PCR. TCRdb records Illumina HiSeq 4000 as the sequencer. To build TCR beta libraries, CDR3 regions were amplified by Arm-PCR using iRepertoire HTBI primers. PCR products were gel purified before sequencing. The original pipeline was this. Gene usage analysis of CDR3 amino acid clonotypes used the 60 to 75 TRBV and 14 TRBJ segments found across samples. COPE and FqMerger were used to merge filtered high-quality paired reads into contigs. BLAST was used to align contigs to IMGT TRBV, TRBD and TRBJ reference genes, and CDR3 was defined according to IMGT. Clonotypes above 0.1% frequency were classified as highly expanded clones. Shannon entropy was used to measure repertoire diversity, and the Gini coefficient was used to measure V-J evenness. Clonotypes shared by more than one individual were considered public. TCRdb ran its own pipeline on the public reads, namely fastp trimming at Q25 and MiXCR clone calling, and kept in-frame beta chains. Each entry merges the rows of one CDR3 protein and shows their most common DNA and genes. The authors' filters were not applied to this entry. A total of about 540,000 distinct CDR3 sequences appear in this sample, approximately 12% of them only once. In total, the top ten clones hold under 10% of the sample.

Overall study results and their limits: As a limitation, the authors acknowledged that the small sample size may reduce accuracy. Sequencing and analysis were limited to the TCR beta chain. TRBV28, TRBJ1-2 and TRBJ2-5 were preferentially used in persistent disease, while TRBV20-1 and TRBJ2-1 were favored in newly diagnosed disease. Persistent patients shared more public clonotypes among themselves (2,741) than newly diagnosed patients did (roughly 920). Compared with newly diagnosed patients, persistent Graves' disease patients had lower TCR Shannon entropy and fewer highly expanded clones, which suggests clonal expansion. Only peripheral blood was studied, because thyroid tissue, the primary lesion, was inaccessible.

To note about this clonotype: Its antigen specificity is not known. Base qualities are not provided; no much larger clone lies one nucleotide away.

What the time point label conveys for this sample: newly diagnosed GD, antithyroid drugs for less than 3 months. For both TCR sequencing and RNA sequencing, RNA was extracted from PBMCs using TRIzol. The diagnosis of Graves' disease followed American Thyroid Association guidelines. The patients came from an endocrinology department in Xi'an, China. Each patient gave approximately 10 milliliters of peripheral blood, collected in an EDTA anticoagulant tube. Ficoll Paque Plus density gradient separation was used to isolate PBMCs, and no further T cell sorting was done. An Agilent 2100 Bioanalyzer and agarose gel were used to assess RNA quality, and a NanoDrop 2000 was used to measure RNA concentration. The CDR3 goes from the cysteine to the phenylalanine over 13 residues. CDR3 DNA is the only sequence kept; it has 39 bases, read in frame from the first base. V sheds 7 bases and J sheds 2 bases, leaving 10 bases between their ends. The germline V gene encodes CDR1 SNHLY and CDR2 FYNNEI.

A further study also used this sample, focusing on T cells in Graves' hyperthyroidism and ophthalmopathy. From the second report: Stable Graves' hyperthyroidism was defined as the absence of progression to ophthalmopathy over 18 months of follow-up. Hyperthyroidism patients were newly diagnosed, with disease duration under 2 months, and aged 18 to 65 years. The study excluded patients with uncontrolled infections, other autoimmune diseases, pregnancy or lactation. Diagnoses were based on clinical symptoms, serum thyroxine and TRAb, thyroid ultrasound and orbital computed tomography. For the first round of RT-PCR on the TCR CDR3, the HTBI primer set was used together with the Qiagen OneStep RT-PCR kit. Most expanded thyroid clonotypes (frequency above 0.001) were also detected in blood, suggesting blood repertoires may reflect thyroid immune responses. A model built on a 13 V-J signature distinguished ophthalmopathy from stable hyperthyroidism, reaching over 85% sensitivity and approximately 83% specificity in cross-validation and 80%/75% in testing. In validation, progression to ophthalmopathy was predicted by the model with 70.59% sensitivity and just over 72% specificity, a median of 6.5 months before onset. To identify TCR V-J signatures that set the groups apart, the researchers used a discovery cohort of 90 to 100 patients, made up of about 44 with Graves' ophthalmopathy and some 60 with stable Graves' hyperthyroidism. Whether ophthalmopathy could be predicted prospectively was tested in an independent validation cohort made up of approximately 19 hyperthyroidism patients plus 17 patients who later progressed to ophthalmopathy. The approximately 90 discovery patients were randomly split 7:3 into training and test sets. In about six Graves' hyperthyroidism patients, the study also compared T-cell repertoires from thyroid tissue with T-cell repertoires from blood. Once sampling was done, hyperthyroidism patients were given methimazole at a starting dose of 30 mg daily, whereas ophthalmopathy patients were given high-dose intravenous methylprednisolone. The libraries were constructed in a second round of multiplex PCR and then size-selected and purified. Sequencing of the libraries was done on an Illumina HiSeq2000 using paired-end 100 bp reads. SOAPnuke was used to process the raw data, throwing out any read that contained adapters or uncalled bases, had a mean Phred below 15, or lacked an exact constant-primer or identifier match. High-quality paired reads were merged with COPE v1.2.5, and unique nucleotide sequences were defined as clonotypes. MiTCR v1.1 was used to align the clonotypes against IMGT TRBV, TRBD and TRBJ reference segments. The analysis was restricted to V-J combinations with a frequency above 0.0001, which together covered 99% to 99.2% of the repertoires. The TCS score was defined as F50 (clonal expansion) divided by E x V (chaos), with BLOSUM62-based TCRdist calculated between CDR3 peptides within each V-J. Welch's t-statistics and random forest reduced around 510 V-J features to 10 to 15, which were used in a naive Bayes classifier (R e1071). Sample size was not statistically predetermined, and investigators were not blinded to group allocation. According to the paper, TCR Vbeta CDR3 sequencing was carried out on 135 peripheral blood samples, which came from more than 40 ophthalmopathy, around 75 hyperthyroidism and about 17 progressor patients.

The sequencing here drew on peripheral blood mononuclear cells (PBMCs), taken at new diagnosis, from a patient treated with antithyroid drugs. The rearrangement combines TRBV2 with TRBJ2-3, with no confidently assigned D gene. This receptor was identified in a young man with Graves disease. Donor details come from another sample of the same person, matched by shared clones. The CDR3 corresponds to CASKWASTDTQYF. DNA sequence: TGTGCCAGCAAATGGGCCTCCACAGATACGCAGTATTTT.